One and the same sample provided the 15 T cell receptor beta chains below, sequenced in a study of blood T cell repertoires in COVID-19. The method was immunoSEQ multiplex PCR; TCRdb's version includes in-frame clones alone and lacks a portion of them. The sample lists around 59,000 clones, 78% occurring once. Sequencing was performed on peripheral blood. The origin of the receptors is an older man with acute or convalescent COVID-19.

To note about this clone: One end of the junction does not line up with germline, which may come from a read error. This chain joins TRBV29-1 and TRBJ1-2; no clear D gene. The CDR3 contains 16 residues. The germline CDR1 and CDR2 sequences are SQVTM and ANQGSEA. The CDR3 nucleotides read TGCAGCGCTGAAAGGTCTGCGTGGGGAGCGGTCTATGGCTACACCTTC. Its translation: CSAERSAWGAVYGYTF.

This chain links TRBV24-1 with TRBJ2-3; D might be TRBD2 (5 bases). Germline CDR1 and CDR2: KGHDR and SFDVKD. Trimming shortened V by 4 bases and J by 1 base, and 11 bases separated the two germline ends. The CDR3 has 15 amino acids. CDR3 DNA sequence: TGTGCCACCAGTGACTCAAGGCGGGGCACAGATACGCAGTATTTT. It yields the protein CATSDSRRGTDTQYF.

V usage is TRBV5-1 and J usage is TRBJ2-1; 8 bases fit TRBD2. The CDR3 is made up of 16 amino acids. V lost 4 bases and J lost 7; bases outside the gene matches: 13. Germline values: CDR1 SGHRS, CDR2 YFSETQ. CDR3 sequence: CASSLPYSGEKNEQFF. CDR3 in DNA: TGCGCCAGCAGCCTCCCCTATAGCGGGGAAAAAAATGAGCAGTTCTTC.

The chain recombines TRBV5-1 with TRBJ2-3; 9 bases line up with TRBD2. CDR3 length: 15 amino acids. With 2 bases clipped from V and 2 bases from J, the junction kept 3 bases outside the gene matches. The germline V gene has CDR1 SGHRS and CDR2 YFSETQ. CDR3 sequence reads: CASSFSSGTTDTQYF. The CDR3 DNA is TGCGCCAGCAGCTTCTCTAGCGGGACCACAGATACGCAGTATTTT. The full variable domain, rest sourced from reference TRBV5-1 and TRBJ2-3, is KAGVTQTPRYLIKTRGQQVTLSCSPISGHRSVSWYQQTPGQGLQFLFEYFSETQRNKGNFPGRFSGRQFSNSRSEMNVSTLELGDSALYLCASSFSSGTTDTQYFGPGTRLTVL.

The chain uses TRBV24-1 and TRBJ2-7; the match to TRBD2 covers 11 bases. Germline V gives CDR1 KGHDR, CDR2 SFDVKD. This CDR3 contains 15 residues. V trimming: 5 bases; J trimming: 6 bases; junction bases outside the gene matches: 8. CDR3 nucleotide sequence: TGTGCCACCAGTGCTATAGCGGGAGGGCGGTCCGAGCAGTACTTC. Protein sequence: CATSAIAGGRSEQYF.

V and J are TRBV1 and TRBJ2-1; the DNA was not used to check the table's D call, TRBD2. TRBV1 counts as a pseudogene. CDR3 length: 21 residues. CDR3 sequence: CTSSQDPLCGRANNSYNEQFF. In DNA form, the CDR3 reads TGCACCAGCAGCCAAGATCCCCTTTGCGGGAGGGCCAATAACTCCTACAATGAGCAGTTCTTC.

This clone turned up a few times. This rearrangement joins TRBV2 to TRBJ1-1; maybe TRBD1 (5 bases). The CDR3 sequence is 13 residues long. Germline CDR1 SNHLY, CDR2 FYNNEI. Between the trimmed V and J ends, which lost 6 bases and 0 bases, there was a span of 8 bases. CDR3 nucleotides: TGTGCCAGCAGGGAGACAGTGAACACTGAAGCTTTCTTT. This sequence encodes CASRETVNTEAFF.

This clone was seen more than once but under ten times. This chain links TRBV29-1 with TRBJ1-2; perhaps TRBD1 as D (5 bases). V lost 5 bases and J 3 bases, leaving 10 bases between the germline ends. Germline CDR1 and CDR2: SQVTM and ANQGSEA. This CDR3 region has 12 residues. The CDR3 here is CSVLTDYYGYTF. CDR3 bases: TGCAGCGTTCTGACAGACTACTATGGCTACACCTTC.

The rearrangement uses TRBV5-4 and TRBJ2-7; 8 nucleotides agree with TRBD2. This CDR3 contains 14 residues. Germline V lookup: CDR1 SGHNT, CDR2 YYREEE (reference sequence). V trimming: 0 bases; J trimming: 3 bases; junction bases outside the gene matches: 2. The CDR3 sequence: CASSLGAGGYEQYF. As DNA, the CDR3 is TGTGCCAGCAGCTTGGGGGCGGGAGGCTACGAGCAGTACTTC.

The chain joins TRBV5-5 to TRBJ1-1; D is uncertain. Deletions cut 4 bases from V and 4 bases from J, with 17 bases between. Per the germline V gene, CDR1 is SGHKS and CDR2 is YYEKEE (reference sequence). This CDR3 region has 15 residues. In nucleotides, the CDR3 is TGTGCCAGCAGCCCAACCGGGCGGCGGGGCACTGAAGCTTTCTTT. The encoded protein is CASSPTGRRGTEAFF.

The chain couples TRBV7-7 to TRBJ2-5, with 10 positions matching TRBD1. Germline V gene lookup returns CDR1 SSHAT and CDR2 FNYEAQ (reference sequence). V gave up 5 bases and J gave up 3 bases; unmatched junction bases: 3. The CDR3 length is 14 residues. Here the CDR3 reads CASSMTGGEETQYF. The DNA for the CDR3 is TGTGCCAGCAGCATGACAGGGGGCGAAGAGACCCAGTACTTC.

This sequence joins TRBV9 and TRBJ1-2; weak D call: TRBD1 (5 bases). V was clipped by 4 bases and J by 4 bases, with 17 bases between them. This CDR3 spans 15 amino acids. Per germline, CDR1 SGDLS and CDR2 YYNGEE. The CDR3 protein is CASSLNQGGIYGYTF. The CDR3 DNA sequence: TGTGCCAGCAGCTTAAATCAGGGAGGGATCTATGGCTACACCTTC.

This clone was counted only a few times. The chain has TRBV2 and TRBJ1-5, with a weak D call TRBD1 (5 bases). The CDR3 has 12 residues. CDR1 SNHLY and CDR2 FYNNEI come from the germline V gene. Trimming took off 5 bases at V and 6 bases at J, with 8 bases between the two ends. In DNA, the CDR3 is TGTGCCAGCAGTATGACAGTTCAGCCCCAGCATTTT. This sequence encodes CASSMTVQPQHF.

The chain carries TRBV19 and TRBJ2-3; 8 nucleotides align to TRBD2. After removal of 5 bases from V and 2 bases from J, the junction contained 6 bases not matched to a gene. CDR1 and CDR2 from the germline V gene are LNHDA and SQIVND (reference sequence). This CDR3 contains 15 residues. The CDR3 reads CASSPAGADTDTQYF. CDR3 nucleotide sequence: TGTGCCAGTAGTCCAGCGGGAGCGGACACAGATACGCAGTATTTT.

Only one count was recorded for this clone. The chain recombines TRBV2 with TRBJ2-5, with a possible D match to TRBD1 (6 bases). Trimming took 6 bases from V and 0 from J, leaving 11 bases between them. The CDR3 runs to 14 residues. The V gene's germline CDR1 is SNHLY and CDR2 FYNNEI. In nucleotides, the CDR3 is TGTGCCAGCAGCCCAAACAGGGACCAAGAGACCCAGTACTTC. Encoded protein: CASSPNRDQETQYF.